The 18 T cell receptor beta chains below were found in one sample sequenced in a study of blood T cell repertoires in COVID-19. The protocol was immunoSEQ multiplex PCR, while the TCRdb copy is restricted to in-frame clones and leaves out a portion. Here the sample spans roughly 210,000 clones, more than 75% being singletons. The source material was PBMCs or T cells enriched from blood (not recorded which). The source of these receptors is a man aged 30-40 years in a cohort exposed to, infected with or recovered from COVID-19 (not recorded which).

This chain uses TRBV4-1 with TRBJ1-6; 9 bases fit TRBD1. The CDR3 is made up of 19 amino acids. The germline CDR1 and CDR2 sequences are MGHRA and YSYEKL. Losses at the gene ends were 0 bases for V and 9 bases for J; bases not matched to a gene: 15. CDR3 in amino acids: CASSQEGLSGTGLFSPLHF. The CDR3 DNA is TGCGCCAGCAGCCAAGAAGGTCTCTCTGGGACAGGGTTATTTTCACCCCTCCACTTT.

The J gene is TRBJ1-4, the V gene TRBV5-6; the D gene is possibly TRBD1 (5 bases). The CDR3 is made up of 15 amino acids. The ends were cut back, 1 base at V and 9 bases at J, with 16 bases in the middle. Germline-derived CDR1 and CDR2 are SGHDT and YYEEEE. The CDR3 reads CASSLNGRVAKKLFF. The CDR3 DNA is TGTGCCAGCAGCTTGAACGGCAGGGTCGCGAAAAAACTGTTTTTT.

The rearrangement joins TRBV6-5 to TRBJ2-6; tentative D call: TRBD1 (6 bases). The germline V gene encodes CDR1 MNHEY and CDR2 SVGAGI. Trimming stripped 7 bases from V and 1 base from J, with 11 bases between. CDR3 length: 15 residues. The CDR3 spells CASNYQGSGANVLTF. CDR3 nucleotide sequence: TGTGCCAGCAATTATCAGGGGTCTGGGGCCAACGTCCTGACTTTC.

This rearrangement joins TRBV5-6 to TRBJ2-1; 11 bases agree with TRBD1. The germline V gene has CDR1 SGHDT and CDR2 YYEEEE. This CDR3 is built from 15 residues. V was pared by 3 bases and J by 7 bases, with 6 bases of the junction left unmatched. The CDR3 sequence: CASSWTGGGRNEQFF. The CDR3 nucleotides are TGTGCCAGCAGCTGGACAGGGGGCGGTAGGAATGAGCAGTTCTTC.

This clone has only a few counts. The chain has TRBV7-3 and TRBJ1-1, with 9 bases that match TRBD1. From germline, CDR1 is SGHTA and CDR2 FQGTGA. After removal of 5 bases from V and 0 bases from J, the junction contained 13 bases not matched to a gene. The CDR3 consists of 18 residues. CDR3 coding DNA: TGTGCCAGCAGCAACAGGGGGCCGATTGAGCGGATGAACACTGAAGCTTTCTTT. Translated, it gives CASSNRGPIERMNTEAFF.

The chain is built from TRBV2 and TRBJ1-2; 8 bases align to TRBD1. The V gene's germline CDR1 is SNHLY and CDR2 FYNNEI. The CDR3 loop spans 15 amino acids. With 7 bases clipped from V and 3 bases from J, the junction kept 10 bases outside the gene matches. The CDR3 sequence is CASTAGDRTYYGYTF. The CDR3 DNA follows: TGTGCCAGCACCGCCGGGGACAGGACCTACTATGGCTACACCTTC.

The rearrangement joins TRBV19 to TRBJ2-1; 11 bases are shared with TRBD2. The CDR3 runs to 16 residues. Germline CDR1 reads LNHDA; CDR2 reads SQIVND (reference sequence). The J segment lost 3 bases and the V segment lost 6 bases, leaving 7 bases of the junction unmatched. The CDR3, as DNA: TGTGCCAGTAGAAGTTGGGGACTAGCGGACTACAATGAGCAGTTCTTC. This sequence encodes CASRSWGLADYNEQFF. Filled out from reference TRBV19 and TRBJ2-1, the complete variable domain reads DGGITQSPKYLFRKEGQNVTLSCEQNLNHDAMYWYRQDPGQGLRLIYYSQIVNDFQKGDIAEGYSVSREKKESFPLTVTSAQKNPTAFYLCASRSWGLADYNEQFFGPGTRLTVL.

The chain joins TRBV6-6 to TRBJ2-3; D call uncertain. The CDR3 spans 12 residues. Trimming stripped 4 bases from V and 3 bases from J, with 5 bases between. Per the germline V gene, CDR1 is MNHNY and CDR2 is SVGAGI (reference sequence). The CDR3 DNA is TGTGCCAGCAGTTTGAGGACAGATACGCAGTATTTT. Encoded protein: CASSLRTDTQYF.

The chain is built from TRBV7-2 and TRBJ2-7, with D unclear. The CDR3 length is 13 residues. Germline CDR1 is SGHTA and CDR2 is FQGNSA. V gave up 3 bases and J gave up 2 bases, with 8 bases separating them. DNA of the CDR3: TGTGCCAGCAGCTTGGATCAGGCCTACGAGCAGTACTTC. It translates to CASSLDQAYEQYF. The whole variable domain, filled in from reference TRBV7-2 and TRBJ2-7, reads GAGVSQSPSNKVTEKGKDVELRCDPISGHTALYWYRQSLGQGLEFLIYFQGNSAPDKSGLPSDRFSAERTGGSVSTLTIQRTQQEDSAVYLCASSLDQAYEQYFGPGTRLTVT.

This chain connects TRBV24-1 to TRBJ1-2, with D unclear. The germline CDR1 and CDR2 sequences are KGHDR and SFDVKD. V lost 2 bases and J lost 8, with 11 bases in between. The CDR3 contains 13 residues. In nucleotides, the CDR3 is TGTGCCACCAGTGATTCGGGGTTAGGCGGCTACACCTTC. Amino acid sequence: CATSDSGLGGYTF.

The chain carries TRBV7-9 and TRBJ2-3; maybe TRBD2 (7 bases). This CDR3 has 15 amino acids. V was cut by 9 bases and J by 4 bases, with 20 bases left in between. Germline values: CDR1 SEHNR, CDR2 FQNEAQ (reference sequence). The CDR3 region has the DNA TGTGCCAGTCAGCCCGGGGGCGGGAGATCAGATACGCAGTATTTT. The encoded protein is CASQPGGGRSDTQYF.

The J gene is TRBJ1-2, the V gene TRBV28; D is uncertain. V was cut by 5 bases and J by 3 bases, with 13 bases left in between. The CDR3 has 14 amino acids. Germline lookup yields CDR1 MDHEN and CDR2 SYDVKM. CDR3 coding DNA: TGTGCCAGCAGTCTCGAGGTACATTACTATGGCTACACCTTC. This translates into CASSLEVHYYGYTF.

This clone appeared a few times. The CDR3 loop reads CASSGGQGENQPQHF. As DNA, the CDR3 is TGTGCCAGCAGCGGAGGACAGGGGGAGAATCAGCCCCAGCATTTT. The chain carries TRBV7-8 and TRBJ1-5; TRBD1 aligns across 10 bases. Germline V gene lookup returns CDR1 SGHVS and CDR2 FQNEAQ. The CDR3 has 15 residues. Trimming removed 5 bases from V and 4 bases from J; junction bases left unmatched: 5.

The chain combines TRBV6-5 with TRBJ2-7, with unresolved D. Germline V gene lookup returns CDR1 MNHEY and CDR2 SVGAGI. The CDR3 sequence is 13 residues long. V shed 7 bases and J shed 2 bases, with 12 bases lying between them. In DNA form, the CDR3 reads TGTGCCAGCACAAAGACGGAGACCTACGAGCAGTACTTC. Translated, it gives CASTKTETYEQYF.

This chain joins TRBV28 and TRBJ1-4; possibly TRBD1 for D (5 bases). Trimming shortened V by 1 base and J by 8 bases, and 14 bases separated the two germline ends. This CDR3 is built from 15 residues. Germline CDR1 is MDHEN and CDR2 is SYDVKM. The CDR3 nucleotides read TGTGCCAGCAGTTTATCGAGTCGGGGGAACGAAAAACTGTTTTTT. The encoded protein is CASSLSSRGNEKLFF.

V and J are TRBV3-1 (or the pseudogene TRBV3-2) and TRBJ1-5; TRBD1 matches 7 bases. CDR1 is LGHDT and CDR2 is YNNKEL in the germline V gene (reference sequence). The V segment lost 1 base and the J segment 0 bases; nucleotides outside the gene matches: 0. The CDR3 runs 15 residues. Here the CDR3 reads CASSQGQGSNQPQHF. DNA of the CDR3: TGTGCCAGCAGCCAAGGACAGGGTAGCAATCAGCCCCAGCATTTT.

The chain recombines TRBV7-6 with TRBJ2-3; TRBD2 aligns across 7 bases. V trimming: 4 bases; J trimming: 1 base; junction bases outside the gene matches: 11. This CDR3 is built from 17 residues. Germline CDR1 and CDR2: SGHVS and FNYEAQ. The CDR3 loop reads CASSSAGGSYGTDTQYF. DNA of the CDR3: TGTGCCAGCAGCTCCGCGGGCGGGAGTTATGGCACAGATACGCAGTATTTT. The entire variable domain, with the rest obtained from reference TRBV7-6 and TRBJ2-3, is as follows: GAGVSQSPRYKVTKRGQDVALRCDPISGHVSLYWYRQALGQGPEFLTYFNYEAQQDKSGLPNDRFSAERPEGSISTLTIQRTEQRDSAMYRCASSSAGGSYGTDTQYFGPGTRLTVL.

The chain has TRBV7-3 and TRBJ1-1; the match to TRBD1 covers 8 bases. The junction had 4 bases not matched to a gene; V was cut back by 3 bases and J by 1 base. The CDR3 runs 15 residues. In germline, CDR1 is SGHTA, CDR2 FQGTGA. CDR3 sequence reads: CASSFDGQGNTEAFF. The CDR3 bases are TGTGCCAGCAGCTTCGACGGACAGGGGAACACTGAAGCTTTCTTT.